The rows below give T cell receptor beta chains drawn from one sample of a study of blood T cell repertoires in COVID-19. The data were produced by immunoSEQ multiplex PCR, yet TCRdb's version contains in-frame clones alone and is incomplete. The table shows some 200,000 clones, with 82% occurring only once. Material: PBMCs or T cells enriched from blood (not recorded which). Every receptor here comes from a woman aged 55 to 70 with acute COVID-19. The CDR3 runs from the conserved cysteine through the conserved F or W. The D gene is left open where the match is weak. Rows may omit the clone size; those that give it use once, few, many or a size class.

d_gene | abundance | j_gene | v_gene | CDR3aa | CDR3nt
TRBD1 | - | TRBJ1-5 | TRBV20-1 | CSASPYRGGDSNQPQHF | TGCAGTGCTAGTCCCTACAGGGGCGGGGATAGCAATCAGCCCCAGCATTTT
TRBD2 | - | TRBJ2-3 | TRBV4-1 | CASSRPPREGTDTQYF | TGCGCCAGCAGTCGACCTCCCCGGGAGGGCACAGATACGCAGTATTTT
TRBD1 | few | TRBJ1-5 | TRBV10-3 | CAISESIGQGNQPQHF | TGTGCCATCAGTGAGTCGATAGGACAGGGTAATCAGCCCCAGCATTTT
- | - | TRBJ1-5 | TRBV19 | CASSIGGAIGDQPQHF | TGTGCCAGTAGTATCGGAGGGGCCATAGGGGACCAGCCCCAGCATTTT
- | many | TRBJ1-1 | TRBV5-1 | CASSLGGFGTEAFF | TGCGCCAGCAGCTTAGGGGGATTCGGCACTGAAGCTTTCTTT
TRBD2 | - | TRBJ2-3 | TRBV6-4 | CASSETSGRTDTQYF | TGTGCCAGCAGTGAGACTAGCGGGAGAACAGATACGCAGTATTTT
- | - | TRBJ2-2 | TRBV7-8 | CASSLSRLENTGELFF | TGTGCCAGCAGCTTATCTCGACTAGAGAACACCGGGGAGCTGTTTTTT
- | - | TRBJ2-7 | TRBV28 | CASRETAYEQYF | TGTGCCAGCAGGGAGACAGCTTACGAGCAGTACTTC
TRBD2 | once | TRBJ2-1 | TRBV3-1/TRBV3-2 | CASSHTTSGTSNYEQFF | TGTGCCAGCAGCCATACCACGAGCGGGACTAGCAACTATGAGCAGTTCTTC
- | once | TRBJ2-1 | TRBV4-2 | CASSRGIEQFF | TGTGCCAGCAGCAGGGGGATTGAGCAGTTCTTC
TRBD2 | - | TRBJ2-2 | TRBV30 | CAWNLPGGTGELFF | TGTGCCTGGAACTTACCGGGGGGCACCGGGGAGCTGTTTTTT
TRBD1 | - | TRBJ2-5 | TRBV3-1/TRBV3-2 | CASSLGTAKETQYF | TGTGCCAGCAGCCTCGGGACAGCCAAAGAGACCCAGTACTTC
TRBD2 | - | TRBJ2-1 | TRBV6-1 | CASSVTGTSGSGEQFF | TGTGCCAGCAGTGTGACCGGGACTAGCGGGAGCGGCGAGCAGTTCTTC
TRBD1 | - | TRBJ1-2 | TRBV18 | CASSPSNRGVGGYTF | TGTGCCAGCTCACCATCTAACAGGGGTGTCGGTGGCTACACCTTC
TRBD1 | - | TRBJ2-5 | TRBV5-5 | CASSPRDRDQETQYF | TGTGCCAGCAGCCCCCGGGACAGGGACCAAGAGACCCAGTACTTC
- | - | TRBJ2-2 | TRBV18 | CASSPQGFGTGELFF | TGTGCCAGCTCACCCCAGGGGTTCGGCACCGGGGAGCTGTTTTTT
- | - | TRBJ2-5 | TRBV30 | CAWSVSPGVQETQYF | TGTGCCTGGAGTGTCTCTCCGGGGGTCCAAGAGACCCAGTACTTC
- | few | TRBJ2-1 | TRBV24-1 | CATSDLGVRNEQFF | TGTGCCACCAGTGATTTGGGAGTTAGGAACGAGCAGTTCTTC
- | - | TRBJ2-1 | TRBV5-1 | CASSEQSNEQFF | TGCGCCAGCAGCGAACAAAGCAATGAGCAGTTCTTC
TRBD1 | - | TRBJ2-3 | TRBV7-9 | CASSLGTGSTDTQYF | TGTGCCAGCAGCTTAGGGACAGGTAGCACAGATACGCAGTATTTT
- | - | TRBJ2-3 | TRBV7-9 | CASSFRAVDTQYF | TGTGCCAGCAGCTTCAGAGCGGTAGATACGCAGTATTTT
- | - | TRBJ1-5 | TRBV6-5 | CASSPLGADQPQHF | TGTGCCAGCAGTCCCCTGGGGGCCGATCAGCCCCAGCATTTT
- | - | TRBJ2-5 | TRBV3-1/TRBV3-2 | CASSQDFGTPITGYF | TGTGCCAGCAGCCAAGATTTCGGGACACCCATAACCGGGTACTTC
- | - | TRBJ1-1 | TRBV28 | CASSSPGEGVKTEAFF | TGTGCCAGCAGTTCTCCGGGCGAGGGGGTAAAAACTGAAGCTTTCTTT
- | - | TRBJ2-1 | TRBV2 | CASSDWAGAYNEQFF | TGTGCCAGCAGTGATTGGGCAGGGGCCTACAATGAGCAGTTCTTC
- | - | TRBJ1-6 | TRBV27 | CASNLVGGSNSPLHF | TGTGCCAGCAACCTGGTGGGGGGTTCCAATTCACCCCTCCACTTT
- | - | TRBJ1-2 | TRBV18 | CASSPGGWDGYTF | TGTGCCAGCTCACCAGGGGGCTGGGATGGCTACACCTTC
- | - | TRBJ1-2 | TRBV4-2 | CASSQVGPEYGYTF | TGTGCCAGCAGCCAAGTGGGCCCAGAATATGGCTACACCTTC
- | - | TRBJ2-2 | TRBV11-2 | CASSLQGIAGELFF | TGTGCCAGCAGCCTACAGGGAATCGCCGGGGAGCTGTTTTTT
- | few | TRBJ1-4 | TRBV12-5 | CASGFPPGYRAWDEKLFF | TGTGCTAGTGGTTTCCCCCCCGGGTACAGGGCTTGGGATGAAAAACTGTTTTTT
TRBD1 | - | TRBJ1-1 | TRBV6-1 | CASSEGQGDTEAFF | TGTGCCAGCAGTGAAGGACAGGGCGATACTGAAGCTTTCTTT
TRBD1 | few | TRBJ1-1 | TRBV19 | CASNLQGGNTEAFF | TGTGCCAGTAATCTCCAGGGGGGAAACACTGAAGCTTTCTTT
- | few | TRBJ1-1 | TRBV11-2 | CASSSLRGRTNTEAFF | TGTGCCAGCAGCTCCCTCAGGGGCCGGACTAACACTGAAGCTTTCTTT
- | - | TRBJ2-2 | TRBV2 | CASSGPRSTGELFF | TGTGCCAGCAGTGGGCCACGATCCACCGGGGAGCTGTTTTTT
TRBD2 | - | TRBJ2-1 | TRBV6-5 | CASRRDYSYNEQFF | TGTGCCAGCAGACGGGACTATTCATACAATGAGCAGTTCTTC
TRBD1 | - | TRBJ2-5 | TRBV10-3 | CAISEGGDRGKETQYF | TGTGCCATCAGTGAGGGGGGGGACAGGGGAAAAGAGACCCAGTACTTC
- | - | TRBJ1-5 | TRBV6-2/TRBV6-3 | CASSNRDSNQPQHF | TGTGCCAGCAGTAACAGAGATAGCAATCAGCCCCAGCATTTT
TRBD2 | - | TRBJ2-7 | TRBV10-2 | CASREYSGAYEQYF | TGCGCCAGCAGGGAATATAGCGGGGCCTACGAGCAGTACTTC
TRBD1 | - | TRBJ2-7 | TRBV5-6 | CASNQGASNEQYF | TGTGCCAGCAATCAGGGGGCAAGTAACGAGCAGTACTTC
- | - | TRBJ1-2 | TRBV27 | CASRPAGERGGYTF | TGTGCCAGCAGACCGGCAGGGGAGCGGGGTGGCTACACCTTC
- | few | TRBJ1-5 | TRBV19 | CASNGKGDKHF | TGTGCCAGTAACGGGAAGGGCGATAAACATTTT
- | few | TRBJ1-3 | TRBV2 | CASSVNGNTIYF | TGTGCCAGCAGTGTCAATGGAAACACCATATATTTT
TRBD1 | - | TRBJ1-1 | TRBV6-5 | CASIRDRNTEAFF | TGTGCCAGCATTAGGGACAGGAACACTGAAGCTTTCTTT
- | - | TRBJ1-4 | TRBV7-2 | CASSRDNEKLFF | TGTGCCAGCAGCCGCGATAATGAAAAACTGTTTTTT
- | - | TRBJ1-4 | TRBV4-3 | CASSQEASPGREKLFF | TGCGCCAGCAGCCAAGAGGCGAGTCCGGGGAGGGAAAAACTGTTTTTT
TRBD2 | few | TRBJ2-7 | TRBV7-9 | CASSPWLSGTSDYEQYF | TGTGCCAGCAGCCCGTGGCTTTCCGGGACTAGCGACTACGAGCAGTACTTC
TRBD1 | - | TRBJ1-1 | TRBV18 | CASSPSSSRRDSPEAFF | TGTGCCAGCTCACCAAGCTCCTCGAGACGGGACAGTCCTGAAGCTTTCTTT
- | - | TRBJ2-3 | TRBV15 | CATSRVRRSATDTQYF | TGTGCCACCAGCAGAGTACGGAGGAGTGCCACAGATACGCAGTATTTT
TRBD1 | - | TRBJ1-6 | TRBV4-2 | CASSQDRTGVSPLHF | TGTGCCAGCAGCCAAGATAGGACAGGGGTCTCACCCCTCCACTTT
TRBD1 | - | TRBJ1-2 | TRBV27 | CASSTQGTGEGYTF | TGTGCCAGCAGTACACAAGGGACAGGGGAGGGCTACACCTTC
- | - | TRBJ1-5 | TRBV19 | CASGVRGNQPQHF | TGTGCCAGTGGGGTCAGGGGTAATCAGCCCCAGCATTTT
- | - | TRBJ2-2 | TRBV6-5 | CASKWGRGTGELFF | TGTGCCAGCAAGTGGGGAAGGGGCACCGGGGAGCTGTTTTTT
TRBD2 | - | TRBJ2-2 | TRBV5-6 | CASRPGLAGVNTGELFF | TGTGCCAGCAGACCGGGACTAGCGGGAGTTAACACCGGGGAGCTGTTTTTT